One T cell receptor beta chain is described in this entry. Its target is not known. The entry originates in a study of shared clonotypes between healthy human individuals. Study outcomes and limitations: Rarefaction indicated that sorted-subset sequencing remained incomplete although depth was large. Clonotype sharing among donors likely depends on sequencing depth.

Profiling relied on immunoSEQ multiplex PCR, and the TCRdb table lists in-frame clones only, not all of them. The profile shows approximately 330,000 clones, 70% to 75% of them singletons. With 4 bases clipped from V and 3 bases from J, the junction kept 5 bases outside the gene matches. The CDR3 length is 15 residues. Germline loops: CDR1 SGHRS, CDR2 YFSETQ. Sequencing was done on a sample of memory CD4+ T cells sorted from blood. Subset defined: CD45RA-negative fraction. The chain links TRBV5-1 to TRBJ2-5; 11 bases agree with TRBD2. This sequence was found in a man younger than 40 in good health. The CDR3 nucleotides are TGCGCCAGCAGCGCCCTGACTAGCGGGAAAGAGACCCAGTACTTC. This encodes CASSALTSGKETQYF.